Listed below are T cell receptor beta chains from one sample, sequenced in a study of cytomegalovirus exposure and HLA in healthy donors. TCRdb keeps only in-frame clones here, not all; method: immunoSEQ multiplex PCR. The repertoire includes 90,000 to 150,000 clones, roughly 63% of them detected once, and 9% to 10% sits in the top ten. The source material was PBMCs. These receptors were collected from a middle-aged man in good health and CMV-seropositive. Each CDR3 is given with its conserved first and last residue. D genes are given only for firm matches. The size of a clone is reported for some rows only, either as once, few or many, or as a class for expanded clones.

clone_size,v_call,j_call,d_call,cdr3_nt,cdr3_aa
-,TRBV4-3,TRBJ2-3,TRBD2,TGCGCCAGCAGCCAAGATTGGGGGACTAGCGGGAGGGATACGCAGTATTTT,CASSQDWGTSGRDTQYF
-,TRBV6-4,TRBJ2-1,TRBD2,TGTGCCAGCAGTGACTCCGGGACTAGCGGGAGGGCCAGCTACAATGAGCAGTTCTTC,CASSDSGTSGRASYNEQFF
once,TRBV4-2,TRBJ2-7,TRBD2,TGTGCCAGCAGCCAAGACCAGCGGGAGGCCCTATACGAGCAGTACTTC,CASSQDQREALYEQYF
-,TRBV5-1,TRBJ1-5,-,TGCGCCAGCAGCTTGGGACGGGTAGGAATTTTT,CASSLGRVGIF
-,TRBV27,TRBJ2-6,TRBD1,TGTGCCAGCGCCACAGGGGTTTGGTTGGCCAACGTCCTGACTTTC,CASATGVWLANVLTF
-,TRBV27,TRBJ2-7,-,TGTGCCAGCAGTTTTCAGGACTCCTACGAGCAGTACTTC,CASSFQDSYEQYF
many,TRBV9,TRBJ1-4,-,TGTGCCAGCAGCTCAAGAGGTGAAAAACTGTTTTTT,CASSSRGEKLFF
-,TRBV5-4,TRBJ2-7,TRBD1,TGTGCCAGCAGTAACCCGGGACAGGGTTACTACGAGCAGTACTTC,CASSNPGQGYYEQYF
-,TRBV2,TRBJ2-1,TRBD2,TGTGCCAGCACCCCGGGACTAGCGGGTTACAATGAGCAGTTCTTC,CASTPGLAGYNEQFF
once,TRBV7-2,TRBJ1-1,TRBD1,TGTGCCAGCAGTCGACAGGGGTCTGAGGTGAACACTGAAGCTTTCTTT,CASSRQGSEVNTEAFF
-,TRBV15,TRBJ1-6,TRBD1,TGTGCCACCAGCAGAGACCGTACGACAGGGAATAATTCACCCCTCCACTTT,CATSRDRTTGNNSPLHF
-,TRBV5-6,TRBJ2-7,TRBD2,TGTGCCAGCAGCTCGGGGACTAGCGGGAAGTACGAGCAGTACTTC,CASSSGTSGKYEQYF
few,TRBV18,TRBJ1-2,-,TGTGCCAGCTCACCACCCGAGGGAACAGACTATGGCTACACCTTC,CASSPPEGTDYGYTF
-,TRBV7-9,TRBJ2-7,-,TGTGCCAGCAGCTTAGTTTCAGGGAGGTCCTACGAGCAGTACTTC,CASSLVSGRSYEQYF
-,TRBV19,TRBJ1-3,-,TGTGCCAGTAGTATGTTCCCGCGTTTGGACACCATATATTTT,CASSMFPRLDTIYF
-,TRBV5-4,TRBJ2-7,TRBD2,TGTGCCAGCAGCTTGATGGTAGCGGGAGGGCCCGACGAGCAGTACTTC,CASSLMVAGGPDEQYF
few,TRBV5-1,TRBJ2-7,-,TGCGCCAGCAGCTTGACGCTCCGGTACGAGCAGTACTTC,CASSLTLRYEQYF
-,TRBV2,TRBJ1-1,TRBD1,TGTGCCAGCACTGGGACAGCGGCGAACACTGAAGCTTTCTTT,CASTGTAANTEAFF
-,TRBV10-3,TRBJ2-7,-,TGTGCCATCAGTGAGTCCCGGTGGAGCTCCTACGAGCAGTACTTC,CAISESRWSSYEQYF
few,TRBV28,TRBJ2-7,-,TGTGCCAGCAGTTTAAAGCAGGGGAGTGAGCAGTACTTC,CASSLKQGSEQYF
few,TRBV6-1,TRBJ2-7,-,TGTGCCAGCAGTGAAGCCTCTATACGGGGCTACGAGCAGTACTTC,CASSEASIRGYEQYF
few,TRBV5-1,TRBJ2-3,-,TGCGCCAGCAGCCCCCAGGTGGCGAAAGATACGCAGTATTTT,CASSPQVAKDTQYF
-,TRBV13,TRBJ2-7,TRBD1,TGTGCCAGCAGACACAGGGGACACCGGGACAGTCAGGGGTACGAGCAGTACTTC,CASRHRGHRDSQGYEQYF
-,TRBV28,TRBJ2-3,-,TGTGCCAGCAGAACAGCGGGTTTCCCTGGGGCAGATACGCAGTATTTT,CASRTAGFPGADTQYF
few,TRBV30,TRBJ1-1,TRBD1,TGTGCCTGGAGTCGCAGGGGGCTAACTGAAGCTTTCTTT,CAWSRRGLTEAFF
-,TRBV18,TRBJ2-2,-,TGTGCCAGCTCACCTTCTACCGGGGAGCTGTTTTTT,CASSPSTGELFF
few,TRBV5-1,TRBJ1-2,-,TGCGCCAGCAGCTTGGGGGGTGGCCCCGGAGGCGGCTACACCTTC,CASSLGGGPGGGYTF
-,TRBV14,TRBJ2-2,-,TGTGCCAGCAGCCTAAGCCCTGGGGTCGGGACGAACACCGGGGAGCTGTTTTTT,CASSLSPGVGTNTGELFF
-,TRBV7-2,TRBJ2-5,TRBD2,TGTGCCAGCAGCTTTGCCGGGACTAGCTCGGAGACCCAGTACTTC,CASSFAGTSSETQYF
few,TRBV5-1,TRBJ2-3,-,TGCGCCAGCAGCCTCTACCTGATTGACACAGATACGCAGTATTTT,CASSLYLIDTDTQYF
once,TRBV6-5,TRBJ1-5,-,TGTGCCAGCAGTTTATTCGGCCTAGCGGGGCAGCCCCAGCATTTT,CASSLFGLAGQPQHF
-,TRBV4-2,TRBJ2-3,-,TGTGCCAGCAGTCTGCCCAGCGCGGGGCCGATGTATGATACGCAGTATTTT,CASSLPSAGPMYDTQYF
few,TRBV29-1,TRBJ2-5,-,TGCAGCGTTGGATATCACGGGGTATGGGAGACCCAGTACTTC,CSVGYHGVWETQYF
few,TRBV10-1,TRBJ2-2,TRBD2,TGCGCCAGCAGTGAGTGGGGACTAGACGACACCGGGGAGCTGTTTTTT,CASSEWGLDDTGELFF
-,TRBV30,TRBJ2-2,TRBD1,TGTGCCTGGGACAGGGGGCGAGTTCTCACCGGGGAGCTGTTTTTT,CAWDRGRVLTGELFF
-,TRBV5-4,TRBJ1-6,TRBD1,TGTGCCAGCAGCTTAGGACAGGGGAAATATAATTCACCCCTCCACTTT,CASSLGQGKYNSPLHF
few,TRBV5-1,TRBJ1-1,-,TGCGCCAGCAGCTCGGGAGTGAGGACTGAAGCTTTCTTT,CASSSGVRTEAFF
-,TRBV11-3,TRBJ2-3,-,TGTGCCAGCAGCCTTTCCCCGACAGATACGCAGTATTTT,CASSLSPTDTQYF
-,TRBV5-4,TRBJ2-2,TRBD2,TGTGCCAGCAGCGACCGACTAGCGGGTCCAACCGGGGAGCTGTTTTTT,CASSDRLAGPTGELFF
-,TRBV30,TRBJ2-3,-,TGTGCCTGGAGTAGCGGGCTCAAACCAGATACGCAGTATTTT,CAWSSGLKPDTQYF
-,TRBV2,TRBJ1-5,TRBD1,TGTGCCAGCAGTGCCGGGACAGGTAATCAGCCCCAGCATTTT,CASSAGTGNQPQHF
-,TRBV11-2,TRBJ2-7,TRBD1,TGTGCCAGCAACCAAAATTGGGACAGTTCCTACGAGCAGTACTTC,CASNQNWDSSYEQYF
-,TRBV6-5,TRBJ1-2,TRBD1,TGTGCCAGCAGTTACTCGGGACAGCTATACTATGGCTACACCTTC,CASSYSGQLYYGYTF
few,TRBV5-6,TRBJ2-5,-,TGTGCCAGCAGCTTCTCTGGAGCGGAGACCCAGTACTTC,CASSFSGAETQYF
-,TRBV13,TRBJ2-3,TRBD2,TGTGCCAGCAGCTTGGGGGGGAGCACAGATACGCAGTATTTT,CASSLGGSTDTQYF
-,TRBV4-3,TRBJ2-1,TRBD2,TGCGCCAGCAGCCGGCTAGCGGGAGGGCCCCACAATGAGCAGTTCTTC,CASSRLAGGPHNEQFF
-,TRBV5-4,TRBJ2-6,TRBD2,TGTGCCAGCAGCCCGGGACTAGCGGGAGGGGCTGGGGCCAACGTCCTGACTTTC,CASSPGLAGGAGANVLTF